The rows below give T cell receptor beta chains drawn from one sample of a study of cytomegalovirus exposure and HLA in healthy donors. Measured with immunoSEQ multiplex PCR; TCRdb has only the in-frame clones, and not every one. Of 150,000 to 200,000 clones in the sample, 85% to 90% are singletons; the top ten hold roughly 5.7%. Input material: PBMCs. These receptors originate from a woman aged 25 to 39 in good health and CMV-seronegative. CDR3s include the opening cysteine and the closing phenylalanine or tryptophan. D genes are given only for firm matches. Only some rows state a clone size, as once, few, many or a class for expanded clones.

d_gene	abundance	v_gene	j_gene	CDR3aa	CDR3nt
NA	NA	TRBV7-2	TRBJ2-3	CASSIGTTDTQYF	TGTGCCAGCAGCATCGGGACGACAGATACGCAGTATTTT
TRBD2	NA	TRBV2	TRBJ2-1	CASSENRQTLTGTSFYNEQFF	TGTGCCAGCAGTGAGAATAGACAGACACTTACCGGGACTAGTTTCTACAATGAGCAGTTCTTC
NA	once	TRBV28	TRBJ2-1	CASSYSRAGEQFF	TGTGCCAGCAGTTACTCAAGGGCGGGCGAGCAGTTCTTC
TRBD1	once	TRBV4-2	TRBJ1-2	CASSANRGGYTF	TGTGCCAGCAGCGCGAACAGGGGCGGCTACACCTTC
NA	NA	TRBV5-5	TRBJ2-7	CASSSDILYEQYF	TGTGCCAGCAGCTCCGACATCCTCTACGAGCAGTACTTC
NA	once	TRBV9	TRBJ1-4	CASSPRHATNEKLFF	TGTGCCAGCAGCCCCCGTCATGCAACTAATGAAAAACTGTTTTTT
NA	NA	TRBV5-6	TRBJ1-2	CASSTDRAFNYGYTF	TGTGCCAGCAGCACGGACAGAGCTTTTAACTATGGCTACACCTTC
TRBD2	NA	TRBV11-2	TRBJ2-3	CASSLGRGESDTQYF	TGTGCCAGCAGCTTAGGACGGGGGGAGTCAGATACGCAGTATTTT
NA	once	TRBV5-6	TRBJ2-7	CASSLSGLGFDEQYF	TGTGCCAGCAGCTTGTCAGGGTTGGGCTTCGACGAGCAGTACTTC
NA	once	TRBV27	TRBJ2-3	CASIRSGSTDTQYF	TGTGCCAGCATTCGGAGCGGGAGCACAGATACGCAGTATTTT
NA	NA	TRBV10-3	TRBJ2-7	CAISVTDTLYEQYF	TGTGCCATCAGTGTCACAGACACCCTATACGAGCAGTACTTC
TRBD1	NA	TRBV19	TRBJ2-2	CASSITGGRDTGELFF	TGTGCCAGTAGTATAACAGGGGGCCGGGACACCGGGGAGCTGTTTTTT
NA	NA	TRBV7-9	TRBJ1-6	CASSLAYGSPLHF	TGTGCCAGCAGCTTAGCTTATGGGTCACCCCTCCACTTT
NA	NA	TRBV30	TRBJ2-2	CAWSGTSAGELFF	TGTGCCTGGAGTGGTACGTCGGCCGGGGAGCTGTTTTTT
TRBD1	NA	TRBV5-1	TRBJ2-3	CASSLYDRGNTDTQYF	TGCGCCAGCAGCTTGTATGACAGGGGAAACACAGATACGCAGTATTTT
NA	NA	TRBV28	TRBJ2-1	CASSFNPLGHNEQFF	TGTGCCAGCAGTTTCAATCCCCTAGGCCACAATGAGCAGTTCTTC
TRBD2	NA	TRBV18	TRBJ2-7	CASLSGTSVHEQYF	TGTGCCAGCTTATCCGGGACTAGCGTCCACGAGCAGTACTTC
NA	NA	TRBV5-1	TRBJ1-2	CASSLAGGYGYTF	TGCGCCAGCAGCTTGGCTGGTGGCTATGGCTACACCTTC
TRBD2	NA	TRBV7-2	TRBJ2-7	CASSFEPRQREYHEQYF	TGTGCCAGCAGCTTCGAACCACGACAGCGGGAGTATCACGAGCAGTACTTC
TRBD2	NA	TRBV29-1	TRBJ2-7	CSVGDGTNEQYF	TGCAGCGTTGGGGACGGGACTAACGAGCAGTACTTC
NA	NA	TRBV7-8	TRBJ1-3	CASSRETSGNTIYF	TGTGCCAGCAGCAGAGAAACCTCTGGAAACACCATATATTTT